This TCR beta chain comes out of a study of OX40 agonist ivuxolimab in advanced cancers. The study's findings and limits: Determination of antigen specificity was not performed for the expanded peripheral T cells. Nonresponders included some who also had low normalized T-cell clonal expansion.

Using immunoSEQ multiplex PCR, the repertoire was profiled, and TCRdb retains in-frame clones only, with some absent. The sample lists around 53,000 clones, about 90% occurring once. Germline V gene data show CDR1 as LNHDA and CDR2 as SQIVND (reference sequence). The length of the CDR3 is 13 residues. The V end lost 3 bases, the J end lost 4 bases, and 9 bases lay between the germline ends. Details on this clone: Its matching antigen is unknown.

This chain joins TRBV19 and TRBJ1-2; no definite D call. This TCR was sampled from an adult with an advanced solid tumor such as melanoma, head and neck, liver or kidney cancer. The sample consisted of CD4+ or CD8+ T cells sorted from blood, taken in a trial of the OX40 agonist ivuxolimab. CDR3 sequence (DNA): TGTGCCAGTAGTATGTGGCAGAGCTATGGCTACACCTTC. It codes for CASSMWQSYGYTF.